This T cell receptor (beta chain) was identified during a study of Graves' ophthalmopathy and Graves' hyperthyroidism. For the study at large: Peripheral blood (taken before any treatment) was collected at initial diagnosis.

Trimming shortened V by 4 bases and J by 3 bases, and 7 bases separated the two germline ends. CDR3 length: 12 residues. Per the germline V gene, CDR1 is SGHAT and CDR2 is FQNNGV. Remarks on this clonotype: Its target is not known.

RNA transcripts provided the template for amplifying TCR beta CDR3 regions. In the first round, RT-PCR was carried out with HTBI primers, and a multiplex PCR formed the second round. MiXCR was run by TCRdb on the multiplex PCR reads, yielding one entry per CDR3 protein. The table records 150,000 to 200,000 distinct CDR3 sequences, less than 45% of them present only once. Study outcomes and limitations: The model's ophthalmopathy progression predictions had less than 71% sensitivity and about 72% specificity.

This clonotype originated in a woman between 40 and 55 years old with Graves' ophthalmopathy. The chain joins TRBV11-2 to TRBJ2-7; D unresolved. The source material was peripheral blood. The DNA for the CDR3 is TGTGCCAGCAGCTGGACGGGCTACGAGCAGTACTTC. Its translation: CASSWTGYEQYF.